Sequencing of this TCR beta chain was carried out in a study of T cell changes during pregnancy in multiple sclerosis. Per the germline V gene, CDR1 is SGHTA and CDR2 is FQGNSA. With 1 base clipped from V and 4 bases from J, the junction kept 1 base outside the gene matches. CDR3 length equals 14 residues. Sequenced by immunoSEQ multiplex PCR; TCRdb stores in-frame clones only, minus some. Of around 74,000 clones listed, approximately 86% are singletons. This chain connects TRBV7-2 to TRBJ2-5; 9 bases match TRBD2. The sample in question was peripheral blood, obtained before pregnancy. This TCR was sampled from a female donor with multiple sclerosis, enrolled in a pregnancy study. The CDR3 reads CASSLGRGGETQYF. The CDR3, as DNA: TGTGCCAGCAGCTTAGGGCGGGGGGGAGAGACCCAGTACTTC.